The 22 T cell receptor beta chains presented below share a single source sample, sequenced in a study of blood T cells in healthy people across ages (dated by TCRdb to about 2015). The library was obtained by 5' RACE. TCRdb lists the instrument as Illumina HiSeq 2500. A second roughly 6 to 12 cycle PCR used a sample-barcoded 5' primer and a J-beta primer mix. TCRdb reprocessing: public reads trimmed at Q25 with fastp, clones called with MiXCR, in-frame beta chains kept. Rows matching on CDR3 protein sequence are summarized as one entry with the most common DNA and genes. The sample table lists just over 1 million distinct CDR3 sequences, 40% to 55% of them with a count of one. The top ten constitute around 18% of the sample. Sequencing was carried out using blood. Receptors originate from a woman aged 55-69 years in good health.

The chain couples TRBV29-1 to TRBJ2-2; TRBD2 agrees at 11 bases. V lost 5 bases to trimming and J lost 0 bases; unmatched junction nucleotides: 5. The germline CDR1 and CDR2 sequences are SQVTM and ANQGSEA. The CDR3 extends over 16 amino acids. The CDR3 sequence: CSVLSGRAANTGELFF. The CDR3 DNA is TGCAGCGTTCTTAGCGGGAGGGCCGCGAACACCGGGGAGCTGTTTTTT.

The CDR3 loop reads CASSSRGDFSGANVLTF. In DNA, the CDR3 is TGTGCCAGCAGCTCTAGGGGGGATTTTTCTGGGGCCAACGTCCTGACTTTC. The chain employs TRBV7-8 and TRBJ2-6; either TRBD1 or TRBD2 may fit D (6 bases each). The CDR3 consists of 17 residues. CDR1 and CDR2 from the germline V gene are SGHVS and FQNEAQ. V was cut by 4 bases and J by 1 base, with 14 bases left in between.

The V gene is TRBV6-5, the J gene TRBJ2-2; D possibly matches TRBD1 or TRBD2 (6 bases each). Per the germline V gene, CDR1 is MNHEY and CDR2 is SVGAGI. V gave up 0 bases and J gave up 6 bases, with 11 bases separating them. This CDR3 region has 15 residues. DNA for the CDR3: TGTGCCAGCAGTTACTCGAGTCGGGGGCCCGGGGAGCTGTTTTTT. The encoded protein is CASSYSSRGPGELFF.

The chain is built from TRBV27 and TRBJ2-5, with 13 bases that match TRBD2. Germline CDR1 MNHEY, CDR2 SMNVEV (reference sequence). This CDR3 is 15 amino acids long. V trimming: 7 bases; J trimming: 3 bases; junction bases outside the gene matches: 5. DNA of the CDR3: TGTGCCAGCATGCAACTAGCGGGGGGGAAAGAGACCCAGTACTTC. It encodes CASMQLAGGKETQYF.

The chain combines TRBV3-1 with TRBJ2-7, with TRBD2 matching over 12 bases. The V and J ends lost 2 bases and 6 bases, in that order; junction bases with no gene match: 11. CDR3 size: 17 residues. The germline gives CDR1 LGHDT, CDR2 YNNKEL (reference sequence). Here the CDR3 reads CASSQFVSLAGGPEQYF. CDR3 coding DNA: TGTGCCAGCAGCCAATTTGTTAGCCTAGCGGGAGGGCCCGAGCAGTACTTC.

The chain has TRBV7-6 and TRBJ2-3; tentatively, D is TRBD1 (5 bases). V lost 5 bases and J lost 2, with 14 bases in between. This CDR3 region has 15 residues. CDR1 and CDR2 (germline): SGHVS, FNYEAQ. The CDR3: CASSQRQLSTDTQYF. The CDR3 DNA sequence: TGTGCCAGCAGCCAGCGACAGCTATCCACAGATACGCAGTATTTT. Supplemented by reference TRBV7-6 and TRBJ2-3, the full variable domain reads GAGVSQSPRYKVTKRGQDVALRCDPISGHVSLYWYRQALGQGPEFLTYFNYEAQQDKSGLPNDRFSAERPEGSISTLTIQRTEQRDSAMYRCASSQRQLSTDTQYFGPGTRLTVL.

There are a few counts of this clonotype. The CDR3 protein is CASSVTSGRDETQYF. In DNA form, the CDR3 reads TGTGCCAGCAGCGTGACTAGCGGGAGAGACGAGACCCAGTACTTC. This chain uses TRBV9 with TRBJ2-5; TRBD2 matches 12 bases. Germline V lookup: CDR1 SGDLS, CDR2 YYNGEE. Germline trimming cut 2 bases from V and 5 bases from J; bases unmatched to any gene: 4. CDR3 length: 15 residues.

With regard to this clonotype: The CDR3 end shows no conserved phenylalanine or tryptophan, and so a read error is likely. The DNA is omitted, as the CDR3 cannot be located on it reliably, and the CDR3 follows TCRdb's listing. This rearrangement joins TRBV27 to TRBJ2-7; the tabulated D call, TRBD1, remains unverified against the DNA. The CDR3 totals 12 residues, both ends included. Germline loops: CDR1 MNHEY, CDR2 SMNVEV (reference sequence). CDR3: CASSGRGAERYL.

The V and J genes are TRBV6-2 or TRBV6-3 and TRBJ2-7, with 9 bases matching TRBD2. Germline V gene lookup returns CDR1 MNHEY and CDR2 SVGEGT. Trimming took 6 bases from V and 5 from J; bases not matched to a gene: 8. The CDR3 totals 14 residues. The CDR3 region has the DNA TGTGCCAGCAGCACCCTAGCGGGACGAAACGAGCAGTACTTC. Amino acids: CASSTLAGRNEQYF.

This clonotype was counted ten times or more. This chain's CDR3 is CASSLFFTGVIYPGANVLTF. CDR3 nucleotides: TGTGCCAGCAGTTTATTCTTCACAGGGGTTATCTACCCTGGGGCCAACGTCCTGACTTTC. V is TRBV28 and J is TRBJ2-6; 7 nucleotides match TRBD1. V trimming: 1 base; J trimming: 2 bases; junction bases outside the gene matches: 14. The CDR3 covers 20 residues. Germline V gene data show CDR1 as MDHEN and CDR2 as SYDVKM.

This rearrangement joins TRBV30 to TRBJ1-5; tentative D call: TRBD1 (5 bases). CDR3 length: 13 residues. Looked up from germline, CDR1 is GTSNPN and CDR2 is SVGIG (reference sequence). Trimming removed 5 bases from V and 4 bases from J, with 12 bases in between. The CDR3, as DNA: TGTGCCTGGCAGGGCGGGCTTAATCAGCCCCAGCATTTT. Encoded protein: CAWQGGLNQPQHF.

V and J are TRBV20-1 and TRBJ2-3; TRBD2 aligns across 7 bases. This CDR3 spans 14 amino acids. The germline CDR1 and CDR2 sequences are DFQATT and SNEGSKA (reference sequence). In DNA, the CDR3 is TGCATTCCCCTAGCGGACGGGTGGACAGATACGCAGTATTTT. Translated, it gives CIPLADGWTDTQYF.

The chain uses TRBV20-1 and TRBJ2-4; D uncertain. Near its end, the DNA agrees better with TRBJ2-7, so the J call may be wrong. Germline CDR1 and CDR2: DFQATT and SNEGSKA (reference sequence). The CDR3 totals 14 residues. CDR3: CSARARKGWHEQYF. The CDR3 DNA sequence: TGCAGTGCTAGAGCCCGAAAAGGCTGGCACGAGCAGTACTTC.

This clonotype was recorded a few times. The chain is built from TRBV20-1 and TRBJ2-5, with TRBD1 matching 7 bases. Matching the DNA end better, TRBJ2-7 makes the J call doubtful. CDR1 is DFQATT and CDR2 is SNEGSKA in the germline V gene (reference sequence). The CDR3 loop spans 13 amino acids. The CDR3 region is CSASLTGLHEQYF. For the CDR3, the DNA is TGCAGTGCTAGCCTGACAGGGCTCCACGAGCAGTACTTC.

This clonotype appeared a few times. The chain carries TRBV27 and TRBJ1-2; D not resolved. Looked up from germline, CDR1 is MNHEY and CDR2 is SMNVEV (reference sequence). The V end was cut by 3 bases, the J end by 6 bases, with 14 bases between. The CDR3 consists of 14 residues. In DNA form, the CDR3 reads TGTGCCAGCAGTTTCTGGGGAGCGGGAGATGGCTACACCTTC. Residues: CASSFWGAGDGYTF.

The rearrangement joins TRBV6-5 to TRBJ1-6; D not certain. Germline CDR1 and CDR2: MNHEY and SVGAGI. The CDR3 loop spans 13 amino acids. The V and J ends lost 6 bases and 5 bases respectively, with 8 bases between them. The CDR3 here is CASRRLDNSPLHF. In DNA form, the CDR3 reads TGTGCCAGCAGAAGATTAGATAATTCACCCCTCCACTTT.

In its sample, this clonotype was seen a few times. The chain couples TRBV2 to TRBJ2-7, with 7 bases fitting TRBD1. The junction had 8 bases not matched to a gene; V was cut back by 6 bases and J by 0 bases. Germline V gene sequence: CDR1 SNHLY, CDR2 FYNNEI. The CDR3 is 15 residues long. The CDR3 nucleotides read TGTGCCAGCAGATCGGACAGGTTGAGCTCCTACGAGCAGTACTTC. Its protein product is CASRSDRLSSYEQYF.

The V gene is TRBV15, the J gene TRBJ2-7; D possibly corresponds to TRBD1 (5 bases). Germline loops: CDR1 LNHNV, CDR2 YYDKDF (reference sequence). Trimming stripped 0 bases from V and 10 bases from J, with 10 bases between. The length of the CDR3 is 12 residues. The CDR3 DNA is TGTGCCACCAGCAGAGATCAGGGAACCCAGTACTTC. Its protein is CATSRDQGTQYF.

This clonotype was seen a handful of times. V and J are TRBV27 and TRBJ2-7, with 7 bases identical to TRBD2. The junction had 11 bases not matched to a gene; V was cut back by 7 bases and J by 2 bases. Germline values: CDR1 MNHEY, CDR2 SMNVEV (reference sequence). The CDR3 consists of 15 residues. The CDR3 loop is CASNPGSGGPYEQYF. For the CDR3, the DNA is TGTGCCAGCAACCCAGGGTCGGGGGGACCCTACGAGCAGTACTTC.

The CDR3 bases are TGTGCCAGCAGTGAAGCTCGGCTGTCCGGCGCCAAAAACATTCAGTACTTC. It yields the protein CASSEARLSGAKNIQYF. The V gene is TRBV6-1, the J gene TRBJ2-4; D gene unclear. CDR3 length: 17 amino acids. V was pared by 0 bases and J by 1 base, with 13 bases between. Germline V gene sequence: CDR1 MNHNS, CDR2 SASEGT.

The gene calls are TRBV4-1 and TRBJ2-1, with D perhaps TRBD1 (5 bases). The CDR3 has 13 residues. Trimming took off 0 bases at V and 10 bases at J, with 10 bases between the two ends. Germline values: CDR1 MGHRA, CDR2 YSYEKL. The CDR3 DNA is TGCGCCAGCAGCCAAGATCAGGGTGGCGAGCAGTTCTTC. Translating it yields CASSQDQGGEQFF.

The CDR3 loop reads CASSFTNTDTQYF. DNA of the CDR3: TGTGCCAGCAGTTTTACTAACACAGATACGCAGTATTTT. V usage is TRBV12-3 or TRBV12-4 and J usage is TRBJ2-3; no clear D gene. V shed 3 bases and J shed 2 bases, with 6 bases lying between them. CDR3 length: 13 residues.